This is a list of T cell receptor beta chains from one sample in a study of T cells expressing NK-cell markers. TCRdb reprocessed the 5' RACE reads; each CDR3 protein has one entry and no DNA is given. There are roughly 390,000 distinct CDR3 sequences in the sample, with 9.5% to 12% held by the top ten. Sequencing input: blood T cells: a sorted CD56 or NKG2C T cell subset, CD4+ or CD8+ T cells, or bulk PBMC T cells (not recorded which). These receptors originate from a woman between 50 and 59 years old in good health. Both conserved end residues are part of each CDR3.

TRBV3-1	TRBJ2-1	CASSPGTSRAEQFF
TRBV20-1	TRBJ2-3	CSASTYTSLLGTSTDTQYF
TRBV5-1	TRBJ2-5	CASSTEGQRGETQYF
TRBV12-3/TRBV12-4	TRBJ1-2	CASSLQTGVSYGYTF
TRBV6-2/TRBV6-3	TRBJ2-3	CASSFLNTDTQYF
TRBV27	TRBJ1-6	CASSLSPGAGSPLHF
TRBV7-2	TRBJ1-2	CASIRQNVVGGYTF
TRBV5-1	TRBJ2-2	CASSSTPGRLAGTGELFF
TRBV5-1	TRBJ2-1	CASSLSKRGDYNEQFF
TRBV10-3	TRBJ2-3	CAISEYDSVGTDTQYF
TRBV3-1	TRBJ2-1	CASRAGWSGNEQFF
TRBV20-1	TRBJ2-5	CSASWRGHERETQYF
TRBV29-1	TRBJ2-7	CSGRAGSYEQYF
TRBV6-5	TRBJ2-5	CASSYSAGTSPETQYF
TRBV12-3/TRBV12-4	TRBJ1-5	CASSLSGGSNQPQHF
TRBV24-1	TRBJ2-5	CATSRRGQETQYF
TRBV19	TRBJ1-2	CASSIGGQGQSYGYTF
TRBV5-1	TRBJ2-1	CASQGLTYNEQFF
TRBV20-1	TRBJ2-5	CSASRQETQYF
TRBV12-3/TRBV12-4	TRBJ2-7	CASSLSHYEQYF
TRBV6-1	TRBJ2-5	CASSLRGQLGETQYF
TRBV5-1	TRBJ1-1	CASSPWTGGVGSEAFF
TRBV7-3	TRBJ2-1	CASSFQGTVNEQFF
TRBV4-1	TRBJ1-1	CASSQAGWNEAFF
TRBV4-1	TRBJ2-2	CASSQPRAGELFF
TRBV4-2	TRBJ2-5	CASSQDLLPQETQYF
TRBV5-1	TRBJ2-2	CASSWDLNTGELFF
TRBV29-1	TRBJ2-5	CSARDQGVETQYF